One TCR beta chain is described in this entry. Measured with immunoSEQ multiplex PCR; TCRdb has only the in-frame clones, and not every one. The profile shows roughly 190,000 clones, about 90% of them singletons. Trimming took 4 bases from V and 4 from J, leaving 20 bases between them. Germline V CDR1 and CDR2: KGHSH, LQKENI. The CDR3 contains 16 residues. The data are from a study of control samples from healthy donors and cancer patients. The source of this sequence is a man aged 25 to 40 in good health. The chain carries TRBV18 and TRBJ2-7, with a possible D match to TRBD2 (5 bases). Source material: blood. In nucleotides, the CDR3 is TGTGCCAGCTCACGACAATGGACTGGTTATCGTTACGAGCAGTACTTC. The encoded protein is CASSRQWTGYRYEQYF.